The 31 T cell receptor beta chains below were found in one sample sequenced in a study of T cell repertoires in cytomegalovirus infection. TCRdb reprocessed the reads with MiXCR, giving one entry per CDR3 protein. The profile shows 300,000 or so distinct CDR3 sequences, roughly 23% of them singletons. Specimen: PBMCs. The receptors originated from a human donor in good health (CMV status not recorded). Some clones in this sample may be carry-over from other donors' samples.

The chain has TRBV7-8 and TRBJ2-3; D remains unclear. From germline, CDR1 is SGHVS and CDR2 FQNEAQ. The ends were cut back, 5 bases at V and 5 bases at J, with 11 bases in the middle. The CDR3 loop spans 13 amino acids. CDR3 DNA: TGTGCCAGCAGCCCTATGATCGTAGATACGCAGTATTTT. It translates to CASSPMIVDTQYF. The entire variable domain, with the rest obtained from reference TRBV7-8 and TRBJ2-3, is as follows: GAGVSQSPRYKVAKRGQDVALRCDPISGHVSLFWYQQALGQGPEFLTYFQNEAQLDKSGLPSDRFFAERPEGSVSTLKIQRTQQEDSAVYLCASSPMIVDTQYFGPGTRLTVL.

The chain carries TRBV19 and TRBJ2-3, with D possibly being TRBD2 (6 bases). This CDR3 contains 14 residues. The V and J ends lost 9 bases and 4 bases respectively, with 17 bases between them. Germline CDR1 is LNHDA and CDR2 is SQIVND (reference sequence). CDR3 loop: CASHRSASADTQYF. The CDR3, as DNA: TGTGCCAGCCATAGGAGTGCTAGCGCAGATACGCAGTATTTT. The full variable domain, with the rest looked up from reference TRBV19 and TRBJ2-3, is DGGITQSPKYLFRKEGQNVTLSCEQNLNHDAMYWYRQDPGQGLRLIYYSQIVNDFQKGDIAEGYSVSREKKESFPLTVTSAQKNPTAFYLCASHRSASADTQYFGPGTRLTVL.

The CDR3 sequence is CATSDSGPRQFF. CDR3 bases: TGTGCCACCAGTGATTCAGGGCCAAGGCAGTTCTTC. The rearrangement uses TRBV24-1 and TRBJ2-1; D possibly corresponds to TRBD1 (5 bases). Germline CDR1 and CDR2: KGHDR and SFDVKD. Deletions cut 2 bases from V and 12 bases from J, with 10 bases between. This CDR3 has 12 amino acids.

This clonotype was seen a handful of times. The DNA for the CDR3 is TGCGCCAGCAGCCCAGGGGGCCCAGGGGCTGAAGCTTTCTTT. Residues: CASSPGGPGAEAFF. The rearrangement uses TRBV5-1 and TRBJ1-1; 8 nucleotides match TRBD1. The CDR3 totals 14 residues. Germline loops: CDR1 SGHRS, CDR2 YFSETQ. Trimming took 4 bases from V and 6 from J; bases not matched to a gene: 8.

There are many counts of this clonotype. The gene calls are TRBV7-2 and TRBJ2-5; 8 nucleotides line up with TRBD2. Germline CDR1 is SGHTA and CDR2 is FQGNSA. There are 15 residues in the CDR3. V trimming: 5 bases; J trimming: 2 bases; junction bases outside the gene matches: 7. CDR3 amino acids: CASSPPGGRQETQYF. Here the CDR3 DNA reads TGTGCCAGCAGCCCACCGGGCGGGAGGCAAGAGACCCAGTACTTC.

Ten or more counts support this clonotype. V gene TRBV7-2 combines with J gene TRBJ2-2; D is uncertain. The CDR3 extends over 14 amino acids. Germline V lookup: CDR1 SGHTA, CDR2 FQGNSA. Trimming removed 4 bases at V and 4 bases at J, with 10 bases between. The CDR3 coding sequence is TGTGCCAGCAGCTCCCAGAGAAGCACCGGGGAGCTGTTTTTT. Protein: CASSSQRSTGELFF.

A few counts support this clonotype. V gene TRBV6-6 combines with J gene TRBJ1-2; 7 nucleotides line up with TRBD1. The CDR3 consists of 15 residues. The germline V gene has CDR1 MNHNY and CDR2 SVGAGI (reference sequence). Losses at the gene ends were 0 bases for V and 1 base for J; bases not matched to a gene: 2. The CDR3 DNA is TGTGCCAGCAGTTACTCCAGGGGGAGTAACTATGGCTACACCTTC. This codes for CASSYSRGSNYGYTF.

This clonotype showed up just a few times. The chain recombines TRBV9 with TRBJ2-2; 7 bases are a match to TRBD2. The germline V gene has CDR1 SGDLS and CDR2 YYNGEE. The CDR3 length is 18 residues. With 0 bases clipped from V and 0 bases from J, the junction kept 8 bases outside the gene matches. The CDR3 DNA follows: TGTGCCAGCAGCGTAGCTACCTATGGGGGGGCGAACACCGGGGAGCTGTTTTTT. Amino acid sequence: CASSVATYGGANTGELFF.

At least ten counts were recorded for this clonotype. J is TRBJ2-5 and V is TRBV11-2; D is undetermined. The V end lost 3 bases, the J end lost 3 bases, and 11 bases lay between the germline ends. This CDR3 is built from 14 residues. CDR1 is SGHAT and CDR2 is FQNNGV in the germline V gene. The CDR3 DNA reads TGTGCCAGCAGCTTCGTTAATGGGGAAGAGACCCAGTACTTC. It specifies CASSFVNGEETQYF.

This chain links TRBV10-3 with TRBJ2-1; 8 bases match TRBD1. CDR1 is ENHRY and CDR2 is SYGVKD in the germline V gene. This CDR3 is built from 14 residues. The junction had 12 bases not matched to a gene; V was cut back by 11 bases and J by 6 bases. This CDR3 is CAADSTGASNEQFF. In nucleotides, the CDR3 is TGTGCCGCCGACTCGACAGGGGCATCCAATGAGCAGTTCTTC.

The chain couples TRBV11-2 to TRBJ2-7; no reliable D call. Germline V gene sequence: CDR1 SGHAT, CDR2 FQNNGV. The CDR3 runs 14 residues. V lost 4 bases to trimming and J lost 4 bases, with 14 bases between them. The CDR3 sequence is CASSSLLFLYEQYF. In nucleotides, the CDR3 is TGTGCCAGCAGCTCCCTTCTATTCTTGTACGAGCAGTACTTC. The full variable domain, rest sourced from reference TRBV11-2 and TRBJ2-7, is EAGVAQSPRYKIIEKRQSVAFWCNPISGHATLYWYQQILGQGPKLLIQFQNNGVVDDSQLPKDRFSAERLKGVDSTLKIQPAKLEDSAVYLCASSSLLFLYEQYFGPGTRLTVT.

This clonotype was counted a single time. The genes are TRBV18 and TRBJ1-6, with D unclear. CDR3 length: 14 residues. In germline, CDR1 is KGHSH, CDR2 LQKENI. The V gene lost 3 bases and the J gene lost 5 bases, with 8 bases spanning the gap. The CDR3 sequence: CASSPARNNSPLHF. The CDR3, as DNA: TGTGCCAGCTCACCGGCACGAAATAATTCACCCCTCCACTTT.

This clonotype was counted between two and nine times. The V and J genes are TRBV10-3 and TRBJ2-1; no definite D call. Germline V lookup: CDR1 ENHRY, CDR2 SYGVKD. Trimming removed 4 bases at V and 0 bases at J, with 10 bases between. The CDR3 has 15 residues. The CDR3 loop reads CAISGTGSSYNEQFF. CDR3 in DNA: TGTGCCATCAGTGGGACGGGTAGCTCCTACAATGAGCAGTTCTTC.

The rearrangement uses TRBV27 and TRBJ1-1; 10 positions match TRBD1. The CDR3 has 15 amino acids. The germline V gene has CDR1 MNHEY and CDR2 SMNVEV (reference sequence). The V segment lost 5 bases and the J segment 1 base; nucleotides outside the gene matches: 4. This CDR3 is CASSPWTGGNTEAFF. The CDR3, as DNA: TGTGCCAGCAGTCCGTGGACAGGGGGGAACACTGAAGCTTTCTTT.

This clonotype was observed at least ten times. This chain connects TRBV7-9 to TRBJ2-2; D might be TRBD2 (5 bases). The CDR3 length is 16 residues. V lost 5 bases to trimming and J lost 1 base, with 14 bases between them. Germline loops: CDR1 SEHNR, CDR2 FQNEAQ (reference sequence). The CDR3 coding sequence is TGTGCCAGCAGCCCCGGGGAGCGAGGGAACACCGGGGAGCTGTTTTTT. Translating gives CASSPGERGNTGELFF. The whole variable domain, remainder taken from reference TRBV7-9 and TRBJ2-2, is DTGVSQNPRHKITKRGQNVTFRCDPISEHNRLYWYRQTLGQGPEFLTYFQNEAQLEKSRLLSDRFSAERPKGSFSTLEIQRTEQGDSAMYLCASSPGERGNTGELFFGEGSRLTVL.

This chain uses TRBV20-1 with TRBJ1-2; 9 bases match TRBD1. The CDR3 sequence is 14 residues long. The ends lost 1 base at V and 8 bases at J; junction bases unmatched: 8. CDR1 and CDR2 (germline): DFQATT, SNEGSKA (reference sequence). CDR3 residues: CSARALDRGGGYTF. The CDR3 nucleotides read TGCAGTGCTAGAGCCCTGGACAGGGGTGGCGGCTACACCTTC.

A few counts support this clonotype. This chain joins TRBV7-6 and TRBJ2-3, with TRBD2 matching 7 bases. With V trimmed by 4 bases and J by 4 bases, 5 bases remained unmatched. The CDR3 is 14 amino acids. The V gene's germline CDR1 is SGHVS and CDR2 FNYEAQ. DNA for the CDR3: TGTGCCAGCAGCTCCCTTGGGGGGGCAGATACGCAGTATTTT. Translated, it gives CASSSLGGADTQYF.

The J gene is TRBJ2-3, the V gene TRBV6-2 or TRBV6-3; TRBD2 matches 14 bases. The CDR3 covers 18 residues. V lost 0 bases, J lost 7 bases, and 9 bases stayed unmatched. Per the germline V gene, CDR1 is MNHEY and CDR2 is SVGEGT. The CDR3 is CASSYSWTSGGRKYTQYF. CDR3 bases: TGTGCCAGCAGTTACTCCTGGACTAGCGGGGGGAGAAAATATACGCAGTATTTT.

The J gene is TRBJ2-3, the V gene TRBV5-1; D remains ambiguous. V lost 4 bases to trimming and J lost 0 bases, with 18 bases between them. The CDR3 covers 17 residues. Germline V gene sequence: CDR1 SGHRS, CDR2 YFSETQ. The CDR3 loop reads CASSRTFLQTSTDTQYF. CDR3 DNA: TGCGCCAGCAGCCGTACCTTTTTACAGACTAGCACAGATACGCAGTATTTT.

This clonotype was observed a few times. This sequence joins TRBV20-1 and TRBJ2-6, with 8 bases lining up with TRBD2. CDR1 is DFQATT and CDR2 is SNEGSKA in the germline V gene (reference sequence). After removal of 1 base from V and 1 base from J, the junction contained 9 bases not matched to a gene. The CDR3 runs to 18 residues. CDR3 DNA: TGCAGTGCTAGAGGCCGCGCCGGGACTAGGTCTGGGGCCAACGTCCTGACTTTC. This codes for CSARGRAGTRSGANVLTF.

This chain links TRBV10-3 with TRBJ2-3; either TRBD1 or TRBD2 may supply D (5 bases each). With 0 bases removed from V and 4 bases from J, the gap between germline ends came to 11 bases. Germline assignment: CDR1 ENHRY and CDR2 SYGVKD. The CDR3 consists of 15 residues. For the CDR3, the DNA is TGTGCCATCAGTGAGTCGTACGGGGCGGCAGATACGCAGTATTTT. It encodes CAISESYGAADTQYF.

V usage is TRBV7-2 and J usage is TRBJ2-3, with D hard to call. This CDR3 spans 12 amino acids. The germline V gene encodes CDR1 SGHTA and CDR2 FQGNSA. V was trimmed by 3 bases and J by 6 bases, leaving 7 bases between them. CDR3 loop: CASSFGLDTQYF. Here the CDR3 DNA reads TGTGCCAGCAGCTTTGGGTTGGATACGCAGTATTTT.

The V gene is TRBV27, the J gene TRBJ2-1; TRBD2 aligns across 9 bases. V lost 6 bases, J lost 8 bases, and 8 bases stayed unmatched. The CDR3 totals 14 residues. Germline CDR1 MNHEY, CDR2 SMNVEV (reference sequence). CDR3: CASRVWRGGDEQFF. The CDR3 coding sequence is TGTGCCAGCAGGGTGTGGCGGGGGGGTGATGAGCAGTTCTTC.

This chain uses TRBV19 with TRBJ1-5, with TRBD1 as a possible D gene (6 bases). CDR1 is LNHDA and CDR2 is SQIVND in the germline V gene (reference sequence). The CDR3 covers 14 residues. Trimming shortened V by 3 bases and J by 4 bases, and 10 bases separated the two germline ends. The CDR3: CASSMGATNQPQHF. The CDR3 DNA follows: TGTGCCAGTAGTATGGGGGCCACTAATCAGCCCCAGCATTTT.

Comment on this clonotype: Its ends do not fully match the called genes, so a read error is possible. The rearrangement uses TRBV5-1 and TRBJ2-3; a possible D gene is TRBD1 (6 bases). Germline V CDR1 and CDR2: SGHRS, YFSETQ. The length of the CDR3 is 14 residues. The CDR3 here is CASYRTGNTDAQYF. The CDR3 DNA reads TGCGCCAGCTATAGAACAGGGAACACAGATGCGCAGTATTTT.

CDR3 sequence (DNA): TGCAGTGCTAGAGCATCAGGGTTGGGGGAGACCCAGTACTTC. It yields the protein CSARASGLGETQYF. V is TRBV20-1 and J is TRBJ2-5; a weak D match, TRBD1 (5 bases). This CDR3 contains 14 residues. V lost 1 base and J lost 5, with 14 bases in between. Looked up from germline, CDR1 is DFQATT and CDR2 is SNEGSKA (reference sequence).

This clonotype has ten or more counts. The chain is built from TRBV7-3 and TRBJ2-3; TRBD2 matches 9 bases. Germline CDR1 is SGHTA and CDR2 is FQGTGA. CDR3 length: 14 residues. With V trimmed by 5 bases and J by 1 base, 1 base remained unmatched. This CDR3 reads CASSRLAGTDTQYF. The CDR3 DNA follows: TGTGCCAGCAGCCGACTAGCGGGCACAGATACGCAGTATTTT.

This clonotype was seen more than once but under ten times. The V and J genes are TRBV28 and TRBJ2-1, with 7 bases identical to TRBD2. The CDR3 totals 15 residues. The V and J ends lost 5 bases and 3 bases, in that order; junction bases with no gene match: 7. Germline assignment: CDR1 MDHEN and CDR2 SYDVKM. In nucleotides, the CDR3 is TGTGCCAGCAGTCCAACTAGCGCCCTCTACAATGAGCAGTTCTTC. Protein: CASSPTSALYNEQFF.

This clonotype showed up many times. The chain employs TRBV7-2 and TRBJ2-1, with 7 bases identical to TRBD1. Germline-derived CDR1 and CDR2 are SGHTA and FQGNSA. The CDR3 is made up of 13 amino acids. V dropped 5 bases and J dropped 9; count of bases not matched to a gene: 7. CDR3 sequence reads: CASSDGTVGEQFF. Written as DNA, the CDR3 is TGTGCCAGCAGCGACGGGACAGTGGGTGAGCAGTTCTTC. Full variable domain (outside the CDR3, taken from reference TRBV7-2 and TRBJ2-1): GAGVSQSPSNKVTEKGKDVELRCDPISGHTALYWYRQSLGQGLEFLIYFQGNSAPDKSGLPSDRFSAERTGGSVSTLTIQRTQQEDSAVYLCASSDGTVGEQFFGPGTRLTVL.

CDR3 sequence reads: CATRTSGSYEQYF. Written as DNA, the CDR3 is TGTGCCACCAGGACTAGCGGGAGTTACGAGCAGTACTTC. The chain employs TRBV6-2 or TRBV6-3 and TRBJ2-7; 13 positions match TRBD2. The CDR3 is made up of 13 amino acids. The V and J ends lost 10 bases and 4 bases, in that order; junction bases with no gene match: 4. CDR1 is MNHEY and CDR2 is SVGEGT in the germline V gene.

The J gene is TRBJ2-2, the V gene TRBV3-1; TRBD1 is a possible D gene (6 bases). The V end was cut by 6 bases, the J end by 0 bases, with 14 bases between. Germline CDR1 LGHDT, CDR2 YNNKEL (reference sequence). The CDR3 is made up of 16 amino acids. CDR3 nucleotide sequence: TGTGCCAGCAGATCAGGACAGATCGCGAACACCGGGGAGCTGTTTTTT. It yields the protein CASRSGQIANTGELFF.